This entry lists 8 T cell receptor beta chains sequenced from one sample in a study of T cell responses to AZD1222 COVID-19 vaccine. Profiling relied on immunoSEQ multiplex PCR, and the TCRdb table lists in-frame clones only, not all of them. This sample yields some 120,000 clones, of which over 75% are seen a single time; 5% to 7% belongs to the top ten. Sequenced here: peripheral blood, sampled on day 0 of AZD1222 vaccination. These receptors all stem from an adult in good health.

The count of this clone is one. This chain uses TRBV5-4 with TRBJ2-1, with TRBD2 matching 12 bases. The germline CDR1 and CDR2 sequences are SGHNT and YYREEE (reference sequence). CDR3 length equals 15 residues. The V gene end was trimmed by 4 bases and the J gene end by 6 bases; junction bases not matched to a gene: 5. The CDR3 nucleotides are TGTGCCAGCAGCCACACTAGCGGGGGGACCAATGAGCAGTTCTTC. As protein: CASSHTSGGTNEQFF.

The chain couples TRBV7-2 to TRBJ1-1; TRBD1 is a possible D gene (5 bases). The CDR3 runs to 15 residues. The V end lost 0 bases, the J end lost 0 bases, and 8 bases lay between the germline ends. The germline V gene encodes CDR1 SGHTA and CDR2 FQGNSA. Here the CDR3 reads CASSLAGGVNTEAFF. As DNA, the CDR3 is TGTGCCAGCAGCTTAGCCGGGGGGGTGAACACTGAAGCTTTCTTT.

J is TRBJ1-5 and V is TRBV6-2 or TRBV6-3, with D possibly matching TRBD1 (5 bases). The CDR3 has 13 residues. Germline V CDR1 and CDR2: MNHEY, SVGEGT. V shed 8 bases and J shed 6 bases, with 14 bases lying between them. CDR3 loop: CASGRGSGQPQHF. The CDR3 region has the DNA TGTGCCAGCGGCCGGGGGTCGGGTCAGCCCCAGCATTTT.

CDR3 in DNA: TGTGCCACCCAGCACGAATACACTGAAGCTTTCTTT. Translation gives CATQHEYTEAFF. This chain connects TRBV21-1 to TRBJ1-1. TRBV21-1 is designated a pseudogene. CDR3 length: 12 residues.

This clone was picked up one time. The CDR3 here is CSVEEGNGANVLTF. In DNA form, the CDR3 reads TGCAGCGTTGAGGAAGGGAATGGGGCCAACGTCCTGACTTTC. The V gene is TRBV29-1, the J gene TRBJ2-6; D unresolved. Germline CDR1 SQVTM, CDR2 ANQGSEA. This CDR3 region has 14 residues. Between the trimmed V and J ends, which lost 3 bases and 3 bases, there was a span of 9 bases.

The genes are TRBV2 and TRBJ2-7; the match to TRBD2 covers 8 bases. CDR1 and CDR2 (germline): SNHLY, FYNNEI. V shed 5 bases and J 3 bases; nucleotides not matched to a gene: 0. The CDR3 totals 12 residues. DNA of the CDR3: TGTGCCAGCAGTCGGGAGGGCTACGAGCAGTACTTC. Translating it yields CASSREGYEQYF.

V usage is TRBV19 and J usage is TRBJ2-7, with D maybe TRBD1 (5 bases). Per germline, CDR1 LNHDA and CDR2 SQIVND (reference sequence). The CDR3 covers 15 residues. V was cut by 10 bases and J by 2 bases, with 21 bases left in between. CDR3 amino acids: CATTQGALETYEQYF. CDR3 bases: TGTGCCACCACCCAAGGGGCACTCGAAACCTACGAGCAGTACTTC.

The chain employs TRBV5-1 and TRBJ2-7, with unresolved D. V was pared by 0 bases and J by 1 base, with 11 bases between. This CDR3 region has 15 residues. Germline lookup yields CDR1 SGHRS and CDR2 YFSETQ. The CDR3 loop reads CASSLAFGSSYEQYF. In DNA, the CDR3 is TGCGCCAGCAGCTTGGCCTTCGGAAGTTCCTACGAGCAGTACTTC.